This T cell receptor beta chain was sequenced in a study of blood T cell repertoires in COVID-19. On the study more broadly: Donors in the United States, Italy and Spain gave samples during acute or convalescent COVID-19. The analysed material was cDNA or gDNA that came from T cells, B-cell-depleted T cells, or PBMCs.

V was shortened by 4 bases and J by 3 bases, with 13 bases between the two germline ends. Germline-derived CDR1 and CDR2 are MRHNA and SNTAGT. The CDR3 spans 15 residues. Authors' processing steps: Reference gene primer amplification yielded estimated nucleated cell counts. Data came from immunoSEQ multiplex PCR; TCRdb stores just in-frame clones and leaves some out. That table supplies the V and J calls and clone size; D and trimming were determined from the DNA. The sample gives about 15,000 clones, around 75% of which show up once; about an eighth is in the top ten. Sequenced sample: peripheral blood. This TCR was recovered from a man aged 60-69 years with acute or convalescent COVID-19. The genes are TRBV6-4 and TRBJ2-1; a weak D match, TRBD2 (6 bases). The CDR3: CASSAGGEDYNEQFF. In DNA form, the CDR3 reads TGTGCCAGCAGTGCTGGCGGGGAAGACTACAATGAGCAGTTCTTC.